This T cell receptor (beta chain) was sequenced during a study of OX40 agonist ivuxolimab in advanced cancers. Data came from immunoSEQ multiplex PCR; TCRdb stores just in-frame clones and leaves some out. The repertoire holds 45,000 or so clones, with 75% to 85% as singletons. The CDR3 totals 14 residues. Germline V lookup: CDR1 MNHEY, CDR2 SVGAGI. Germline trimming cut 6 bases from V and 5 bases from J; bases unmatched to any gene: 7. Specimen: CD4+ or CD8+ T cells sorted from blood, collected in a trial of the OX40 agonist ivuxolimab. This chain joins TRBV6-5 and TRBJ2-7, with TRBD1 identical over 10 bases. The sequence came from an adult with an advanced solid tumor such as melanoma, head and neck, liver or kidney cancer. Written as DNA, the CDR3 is TGTGCCAGCAGGGAACCGGGACAGGGGCACGAGCAGTACTTC. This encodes CASREPGQGHEQYF.